Listed below are T cell receptor beta chains from one sample, sequenced in a study of T cell repertoires in cytomegalovirus infection. TCRdb re-called the reads through MiXCR, storing one row per CDR3 protein. The table shows 150,000 to 200,000 distinct CDR3 sequences, with approximately 9.6% occurring only once. Sequenced sample: PBMCs. Receptors originate from a human donor in good health (CMV status not recorded). Some clones in this sample may be carry-over from other donors' samples. CDR3s include the opening cysteine and the closing phenylalanine or tryptophan. Each record gives: D gene, V gene, clone size, J gene, CDR3 protein, CDR3 DNA. A D gene is named only where the DNA matches it firmly. Size values are once, few and many counts, or a class for expanded clones, and some rows have none.

>TRBD2|TRBV20-1|-|TRBJ2-7
CSARETSGGYEQYF
TGCAGTGCTAGAGAGACTAGCGGGGGCTACGAGCAGTACTTC
>-|TRBV11-2|many|TRBJ1-5
CASSPDTSSNQPQHF
TGTGCCAGCAGCCCGGACACAAGCAGCAATCAGCCCCAGCATTTT
>TRBD2|TRBV28|many|TRBJ2-7
CASSLAGDPDEQYF
TGTGCCAGCAGTTTAGCGGGAGATCCGGACGAGCAGTACTTC
>-|TRBV20-1|few|TRBJ1-2
CSAREGDNYGYTF
TGCAGTGCTAGAGAAGGAGATAACTATGGCTACACCTTC
>-|TRBV7-9|many|TRBJ2-7
CASSLAGAAGDEQYF
TGTGCCAGCAGCTTAGCGGGAGCGGCAGGGGACGAGCAGTACTTC
>TRBD1|TRBV5-6|few|TRBJ2-7
CASSPRWDRAYEQYF
TGTGCCAGCAGCCCACGGTGGGACAGGGCCTACGAGCAGTACTTC
>-|TRBV5-4|few|TRBJ2-5
CASSLEGGEVETQYF
TGTGCCAGCAGCTTGGAGGGCGGGGAGGTGGAGACCCAGTACTTC
>-|TRBV28|-|TRBJ1-1
CASSLPFTEAFF
TGTGCCAGCAGTTTACCTTTCACTGAAGCTTTCTTT
>-|TRBV18|many|TRBJ2-3
CASSPGVTDTQYF
TGTGCCAGCTCACCAGGGGTCACAGATACGCAGTATTTT
>-|TRBV11-3|many|TRBJ2-3
CASSGWEDTQYF
TGTGCCAGCAGCGGTTGGGAAGATACGCAGTATTTT
>-|TRBV18|few|TRBJ2-7
CASSPEGSYEQYF
TGTGCCAGCTCACCAGAGGGTTCCTACGAGCAGTACTTC
>-|TRBV19|few|TRBJ2-1
CASSKEGVFSYNEQFF
TGTGCCAGTAGTAAGGAGGGAGTGTTCTCCTACAATGAGCAGTTCTTC
>TRBD2|TRBV7-8|many|TRBJ2-3
CASSLSLAGDGDTQYF
TGTGCCAGCAGCTTGAGCTTAGCGGGAGATGGAGATACGCAGTATTTT
>-|TRBV7-6|once|TRBJ1-2
CASSLKWNDPGGYTF
TGTGCCAGCAGCTTAAAATGGAATGACCCCGGAGGCTACACCTTC
>TRBD1|TRBV7-9|-|TRBJ2-7
CASSSNQGARTYEQYF
TGTGCCAGCAGCTCAAATCAGGGGGCGCGGACCTACGAGCAGTACTTC